This entry features one T cell receptor beta chain sequence. This sample was taken from a study of blood T cell repertoires in COVID-19. Study-level information: Acute and convalescent COVID-19 samples came from the United States, Italy and Spain. PBMCs, B-cell-depleted T cells, or T cells were the source of the cDNA or gDNA that made up the material.

Those enrolled in Seattle joined during active infection and were followed longitudinally afterward. Original data processing: The assay estimated nucleated cells by amplifying reference gene primers. Clones were read by immunoSEQ multiplex PCR, and TCRdb kept only the in-frame ones, dropping some. The V and J calls and clone size come from that table; D and trimming were worked out from the DNA. The data contain 300,000 to 400,000 clones, about 91% of them singletons. The sequenced sample consisted of peripheral blood. The receptor comes from a man aged 25-45 years with COVID-19, enrolled during active disease.

The CDR3 loop is CASSLFPGTSGPGPQYF. DNA of the CDR3: TGTGCCAGCAGCTTGTTCCCCGGGACTAGCGGACCCGGGCCCCAGTACTTC. V and J are TRBV11-2 and TRBJ2-5, with 11 nucleotides matching TRBD2. After removal of 3 bases from V and 9 bases from J, the junction contained 15 bases not matched to a gene. Germline assignment: CDR1 SGHAT and CDR2 FQNNGV. CDR3 length: 17 amino acids.